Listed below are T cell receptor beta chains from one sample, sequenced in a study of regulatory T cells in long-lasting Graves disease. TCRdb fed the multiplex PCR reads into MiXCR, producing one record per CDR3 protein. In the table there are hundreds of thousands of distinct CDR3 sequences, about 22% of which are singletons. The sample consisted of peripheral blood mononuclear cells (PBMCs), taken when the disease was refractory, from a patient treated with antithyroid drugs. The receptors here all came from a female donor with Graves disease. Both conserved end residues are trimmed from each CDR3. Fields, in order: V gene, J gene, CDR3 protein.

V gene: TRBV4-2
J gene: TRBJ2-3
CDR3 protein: ASSTTQGVGHTDTQY

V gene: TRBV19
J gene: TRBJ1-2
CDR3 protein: ASSIGQFPYGYT

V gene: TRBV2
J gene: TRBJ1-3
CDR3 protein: ATWTYSGNTIY

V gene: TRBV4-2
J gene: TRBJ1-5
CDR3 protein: ASSTSGEDNQPQH

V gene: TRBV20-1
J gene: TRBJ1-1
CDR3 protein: STRSANTEAF

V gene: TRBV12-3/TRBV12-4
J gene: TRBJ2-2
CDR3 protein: ASRPTWEGTGELF

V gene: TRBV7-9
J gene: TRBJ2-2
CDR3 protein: ASIAPGLAGAGELF

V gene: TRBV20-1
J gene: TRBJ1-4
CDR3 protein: SAGSSNEKLF

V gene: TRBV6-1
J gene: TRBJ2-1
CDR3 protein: ASSPIAGGSEQF

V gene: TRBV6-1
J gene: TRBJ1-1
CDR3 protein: ASSRGGEAF

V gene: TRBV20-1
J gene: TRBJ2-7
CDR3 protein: SASGLAGAYEQY

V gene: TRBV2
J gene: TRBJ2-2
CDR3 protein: ASSEQVSHRELF

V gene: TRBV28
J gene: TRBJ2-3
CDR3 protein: ASSSPTSGKFDAGTDTQY

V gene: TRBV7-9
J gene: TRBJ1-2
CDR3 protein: ASSSPRGQYYGYT

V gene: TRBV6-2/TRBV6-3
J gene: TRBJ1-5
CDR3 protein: ASSYRSGAGNQPQH

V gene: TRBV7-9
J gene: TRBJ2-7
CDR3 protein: ASSLGGGPTYEQY

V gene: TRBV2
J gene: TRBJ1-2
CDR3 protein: ASSEGGTVLGYT

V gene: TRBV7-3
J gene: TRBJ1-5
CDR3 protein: ASSPGTGGDQPQH

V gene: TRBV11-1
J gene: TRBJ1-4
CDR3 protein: ASSDSGRRGEKLF

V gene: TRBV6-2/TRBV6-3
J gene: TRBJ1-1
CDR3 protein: ASSYPPTGSNTEAF

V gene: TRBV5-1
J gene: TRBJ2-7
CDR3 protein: ASSAGQYEQY

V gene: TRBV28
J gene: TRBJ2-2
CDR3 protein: ASISNTGELF

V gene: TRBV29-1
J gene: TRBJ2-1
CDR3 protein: SVPLLAGVGQNYNEQF

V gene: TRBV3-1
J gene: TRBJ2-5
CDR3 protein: ASSQVRTTAQETQY

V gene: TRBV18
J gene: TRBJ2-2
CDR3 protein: ASSPEGLNGELF

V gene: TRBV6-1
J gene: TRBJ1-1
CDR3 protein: ASSEAPRVEAF

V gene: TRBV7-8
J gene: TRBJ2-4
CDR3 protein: ASSLERWASVAKNIQY

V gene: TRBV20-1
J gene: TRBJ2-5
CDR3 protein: SARSSGLLETQY

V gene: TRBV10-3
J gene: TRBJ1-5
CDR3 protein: ASFSGQGDQPQH

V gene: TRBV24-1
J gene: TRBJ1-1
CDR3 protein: ATSDSRLAGGYTEAF

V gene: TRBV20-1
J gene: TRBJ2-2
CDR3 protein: SAPAGTTNTGELF

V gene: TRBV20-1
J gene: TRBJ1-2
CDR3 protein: SASPGGDGYT

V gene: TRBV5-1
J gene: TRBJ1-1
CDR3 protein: ASRQGLNTEAF

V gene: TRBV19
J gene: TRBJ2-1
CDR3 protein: ASSTGQGNYNEQF

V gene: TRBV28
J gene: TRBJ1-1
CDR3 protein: ASSPGHMNTEAF

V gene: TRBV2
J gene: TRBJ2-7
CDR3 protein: ASSDPRQGAGEQY

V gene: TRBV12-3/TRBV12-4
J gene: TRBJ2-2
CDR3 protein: ASRWGFGELF

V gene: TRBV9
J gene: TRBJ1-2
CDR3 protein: ASSVSGTGRDGYT

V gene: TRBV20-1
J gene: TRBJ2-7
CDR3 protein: SSQGAGTYEQY

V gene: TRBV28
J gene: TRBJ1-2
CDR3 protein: ASSQQTYGYT

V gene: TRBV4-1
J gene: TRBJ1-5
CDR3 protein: ASSQGGTPDQPQH

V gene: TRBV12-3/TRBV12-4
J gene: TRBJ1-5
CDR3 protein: ASRNGEGFGNQPQH

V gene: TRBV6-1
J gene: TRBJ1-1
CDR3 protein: ASSTQNKGNTEAF

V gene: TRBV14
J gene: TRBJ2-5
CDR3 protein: ASSQLSSGSHETQY

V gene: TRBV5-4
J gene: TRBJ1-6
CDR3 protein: ASSPDRELANSPLH

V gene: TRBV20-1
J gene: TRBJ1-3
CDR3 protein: SAWGTGSDTIY

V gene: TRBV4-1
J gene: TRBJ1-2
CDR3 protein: ASSQDWAGEMGYT

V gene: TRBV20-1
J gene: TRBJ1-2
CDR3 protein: SGGGDYGYT

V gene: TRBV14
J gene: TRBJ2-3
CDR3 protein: ASSQDLQGLRDTQY

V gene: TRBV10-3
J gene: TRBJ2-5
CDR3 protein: ASSSGAYQETQY

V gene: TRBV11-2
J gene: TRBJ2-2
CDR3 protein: ASSSAPGTSGKGELF

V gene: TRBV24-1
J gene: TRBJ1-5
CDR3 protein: ATSDGANQPQH

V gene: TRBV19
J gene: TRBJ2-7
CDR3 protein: ASSIVDGSSYEQY

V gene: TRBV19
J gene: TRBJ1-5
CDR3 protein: ASSAGPDRVVQPQH